The next 30 T cell receptor beta chains were all read from a single sample in a study of cytomegalovirus exposure and HLA in healthy donors. 60 Vbeta and 13 Jbeta primers were used in PCR. TCRdb keeps only in-frame clones here, not all; method: immunoSEQ multiplex PCR. The table includes approximately 95,000 clones, approximately 80% detected once. Input material: PBMCs. Source of these receptors: a woman in her sixties or seventies in good health and CMV-seropositive.

This chain links TRBV7-2 with TRBJ2-7, with D perhaps TRBD2 (7 bases). V lost 2 bases to trimming and J lost 0 bases, with 11 bases between them. Per germline, CDR1 SGHTA and CDR2 FQGNSA. CDR3 size: 15 residues. The CDR3: CASSLWGGSSYEQYF. In DNA, the CDR3 is TGTGCCAGCAGCTTATGGGGGGGCAGCTCCTACGAGCAGTACTTC.

This chain connects TRBV6-5 to TRBJ2-7; 7 bases fit TRBD2. V gave up 5 bases and J gave up 0 bases; unmatched junction bases: 7. The CDR3 spans 15 residues. Germline assignment: CDR1 MNHEY and CDR2 SVGAGI. This chain's CDR3 is CASSHLADSSYEQYF. CDR3 sequence (DNA): TGTGCCAGCAGTCATCTAGCGGATAGCTCCTACGAGCAGTACTTC.

This clone turned up a few times. The chain has TRBV14 and TRBJ2-6; 8 bases fit TRBD1. Trimming at V came to 3 bases and at J to 1 base, leaving 8 bases not matched to a gene. Looked up from germline, CDR1 is SGHDN and CDR2 is FVKESK. The length of the CDR3 is 18 residues. The CDR3 is CASSHPGQGPSGANVLTF. Written as DNA, the CDR3 is TGTGCCAGCAGCCACCCCGGACAGGGTCCATCTGGGGCCAACGTCCTGACTTTC. Filled out from reference TRBV14 and TRBJ2-6, the complete variable domain reads EAGVTQFPSHSVIEKGQTVTLRCDPISGHDNLYWYRRVMGKEIKFLLHFVKESKQDESGMPNNRFLAERTGGTYSTLKVQPAELEDSGVYFCASSHPGQGPSGANVLTFGAGSRLTVL.

The chain has TRBV7-2 and TRBJ1-5; D uncertain. The CDR3 length is 13 residues. Trimming stripped 2 bases from V and 4 bases from J, with 6 bases between. Looked up from germline, CDR1 is SGHTA and CDR2 is FQGNSA. The CDR3, as DNA: TGTGCCAGCAGCTTAAGAGGGAATCAGCCCCAGCATTTT. Translated, it gives CASSLRGNQPQHF.

The V call is TRBV5-1, the J call TRBJ2-7; 9 positions agree with TRBD1. Germline CDR1 reads SGHRS; CDR2 reads YFSETQ. V gave up 4 bases and J gave up 5 bases; unmatched junction bases: 7. The CDR3 loop spans 14 amino acids. The CDR3 DNA is TGCGCCAGCAGCAGGGGACAGGGCGGGGACGAGCAGTACTTC. This codes for CASSRGQGGDEQYF.

This clone was detected only a few times. V and J are TRBV6-5 and TRBJ2-3, with a weak D call TRBD2 (6 bases). The V gene lost 6 bases and the J gene lost 0 bases, with 10 bases spanning the gap. Germline CDR1 is MNHEY and CDR2 is SVGAGI. The CDR3 totals 14 residues. This CDR3 is CASRATSSTDTQYF. The CDR3 nucleotides read TGTGCCAGCAGGGCAACTAGCAGCACAGATACGCAGTATTTT.

Worth noting for this clone: Other DNA sequences in this sample translate to the same CDR3. The CDR3 DNA reads as TGCGCCAGCAGCTTGGGAGGCAGCGCAACTAATGAAAAACTGTTTTTT. Translation: CASSLGGSATNEKLFF. The chain links TRBV5-1 to TRBJ1-4; D unresolved. Trimming removed 0 bases at V and 0 bases at J, with 9 bases between. CDR1 and CDR2 (germline): SGHRS, YFSETQ. This CDR3 is built from 16 residues.

The V and J genes are TRBV6-4 and TRBJ2-3; D gene uncertain. Germline values: CDR1 MRHNA, CDR2 SNTAGT. The CDR3 is 13 residues long. V was clipped by 6 bases and J by 3 bases, with 10 bases between them. The CDR3 nucleotides are TGTGCCAGCAGCAGTACCGGGACAGATACGCAGTATTTT. This gives the protein CASSSTGTDTQYF.

The genes are TRBV4-1 and TRBJ1-3; no firm D call. V shed 0 bases and J shed 8 bases, with 20 bases lying between them. The CDR3 loop spans 17 amino acids. CDR1 is MGHRA and CDR2 is YSYEKL in the germline V gene. The CDR3, as DNA: TGCGCCAGCAGCCAAGAAAACGAGGGTCAAACTCGTGACACCATATATTTT. The encoded protein is CASSQENEGQTRDTIYF.

The chain has TRBV5-1 and TRBJ2-3; D is perhaps TRBD1 (6 bases). In germline, CDR1 is SGHRS, CDR2 YFSETQ. The CDR3 is made up of 14 amino acids. Trimming took off 5 bases at V and 0 bases at J, with 10 bases between the two ends. CDR3 amino acids: CASSPGQSTDTQYF. The CDR3 nucleotides read TGCGCCAGCAGTCCTGGACAGAGCACAGATACGCAGTATTTT.

The chain is built from TRBV7-8 and TRBJ1-1; perhaps TRBD1 as D (6 bases). Germline assignment: CDR1 SGHVS and CDR2 FQNEAQ. Trimming cost V 0 bases and J 1 base, with 9 bases left between them. CDR3 length equals 15 residues. Written as DNA, the CDR3 is TGTGCCAGCAGCTTAGCGGGCAGGGGGAACACTGAAGCTTTCTTT. As protein: CASSLAGRGNTEAFF.

This chain uses TRBV5-1 with TRBJ1-2; TRBD1 matches at 7 bases. The CDR3 is 14 residues long. Germline lookup yields CDR1 SGHRS and CDR2 YFSETQ. V was clipped by 0 bases and J by 6 bases; unmatched bases: 5. The CDR3 DNA reads TGCGCCAGCAGCTTGGAACAGGGGAGTCATGGCTACACCTTC. It yields the protein CASSLEQGSHGYTF.

The chain combines TRBV7-2 with TRBJ1-3; 9 positions agree with TRBD1. This CDR3 is built from 15 residues. V lost 5 bases and J lost 2; bases outside the gene matches: 4. CDR1 and CDR2 from the germline V gene are SGHTA and FQGNSA. The CDR3 DNA reads as TGTGCCAGCAGCCCTGACAGGGGGACTGGAAACACCATATATTTT. Residues: CASSPDRGTGNTIYF.

This rearrangement joins TRBV29-1 to TRBJ2-3; 12 nucleotides match TRBD2. V was pared by 4 bases and J by 10 bases, with 12 bases of the junction left unmatched. Germline values: CDR1 SQVTM, CDR2 ANQGSEA. This CDR3 contains 15 residues. The CDR3 bases are TGCAGCGTTGGGGTGAGGACTAGCGGGAACTCGGCGCAGTATTTT. Its protein is CSVGVRTSGNSAQYF.

The rearrangement joins TRBV11-2 to TRBJ2-3; TRBD2 agrees at 11 bases. Germline V gene data show CDR1 as SGHAT and CDR2 as FQNNGV. The CDR3 totals 15 residues. V shed 5 bases and J 5 bases; nucleotides not matched to a gene: 6. Here the CDR3 reads CASSKTSGNRDTQYF. The CDR3 nucleotides are TGTGCCAGCAGCAAGACTAGCGGGAACAGAGATACGCAGTATTTT. The variable domain in full, completed from reference TRBV11-2 and TRBJ2-3, reads EAGVAQSPRYKIIEKRQSVAFWCNPISGHATLYWYQQILGQGPKLLIQFQNNGVVDDSQLPKDRFSAERLKGVDSTLKIQPAKLEDSAVYLCASSKTSGNRDTQYFGPGTRLTVL.

This clone was counted a few times. This rearrangement joins TRBV7-2 to TRBJ1-1; D is perhaps TRBD1 (6 bases). The length of the CDR3 is 13 residues. V lost 5 bases and J lost 8, with 15 bases in between. Germline lookup yields CDR1 SGHTA and CDR2 FQGNSA. CDR3 sequence: CASSTRQDDEAFF. The CDR3 bases are TGTGCCAGCAGCACCCGACAGGATGACGAAGCTTTCTTT.

The sample holds a few counts of this clone. This chain links TRBV7-8 with TRBJ2-7; TRBD2 matches 12 bases. Unmatched junction bases numbered 5, after V lost 4 bases and J lost 7 bases. The CDR3 is 14 residues long. Per germline, CDR1 SGHVS and CDR2 FQNEAQ. The chain's CDR3 is CASSSSGRAKEQYF. The CDR3 DNA reads as TGTGCCAGCAGCTCTAGCGGGAGGGCCAAAGAGCAGTACTTC.

This rearrangement joins TRBV10-3 to TRBJ2-7; the match to TRBD2 covers 15 bases. V shed 7 bases, J shed 0 bases, and the junction held 10 bases outside the gene matches. The CDR3 is 18 amino acids. In germline, CDR1 is ENHRY, CDR2 SYGVKD. The CDR3 DNA is TGTGCCATCAAAGTAGGACTAGCGGGAGGGGCGAGCTCCTACGAGCAGTACTTC. Its protein is CAIKVGLAGGASSYEQYF.

The V and J genes are TRBV9 and TRBJ2-1; 7 bases are shared with TRBD1. From germline, CDR1 is SGDLS and CDR2 YYNGEE. The CDR3 runs 14 residues. The V gene end was trimmed by 6 bases and the J gene end by 2 bases; junction bases not matched to a gene: 5. CDR3 DNA sequence: TGTGCCAGCAACCTCGGGACAGCCTACAATGAGCAGTTCTTC. This encodes CASNLGTAYNEQFF. Complete variable domain (other parts from reference TRBV9 and TRBJ2-1): DSGVTQTPKHLITATGQRVTLRCSPRSGDLSVYWYQQSLDQGLQFLIQYYNGEERAKGNILERFSAQQFPDLHSELNLSSLELGDSALYFCASNLGTAYNEQFFGPGTRLTVL.

The gene calls are TRBV6-6 and TRBJ2-5; 7 nucleotides line up with TRBD1. Germline V gene data show CDR1 as MNHNY and CDR2 as SVGAGI (reference sequence). There are 13 residues in the CDR3. Losses at the gene ends were 2 bases for V and 8 bases for J; bases not matched to a gene: 5. This CDR3 reads CASSYTGDTTQYF. The CDR3 DNA is TGTGCCAGCAGTTACACAGGGGATACCACCCAGTACTTC.

CDR3 residues: CASSPYQGHNFYYGYTF. The DNA of the CDR3 is TGTGCCAGCAGCCCGTACCAGGGACACAATTTCTACTATGGCTACACCTTC. This chain connects TRBV4-2 to TRBJ1-2; TRBD1 might be the D (6 bases). In germline, CDR1 is LGHNA, CDR2 YNFKEQ. Trimming shortened V by 4 bases and J by 3 bases, and 21 bases separated the two germline ends. The CDR3 covers 17 residues.

The J gene is TRBJ2-7, the V gene TRBV18; 8 bases are a match to TRBD2. CDR3 length: 16 amino acids. The V and J ends lost 5 bases and 0 bases, in that order; junction bases with no gene match: 9. Per germline, CDR1 KGHSH and CDR2 LQKENI. The CDR3 sequence: CASSANAGTSSYEQYF. CDR3 sequence (DNA): TGTGCCAGCTCAGCCAACGCCGGGACTAGCTCCTACGAGCAGTACTTC. The entire variable domain, with the rest obtained from reference TRBV18 and TRBJ2-7, is as follows: NAGVMQNPRHLVRRRGQEARLRCSPMKGHSHVYWYRQLPEEGLKFMVYLQKENIIDESGMPKERFSAEFPKEGPSILRIQQVVRGDSAAYFCASSANAGTSSYEQYFGPGTRLTVT.

This clone was seen once. The chain links TRBV7-3 to TRBJ2-6, with D tentatively TRBD1 (6 bases). In germline, CDR1 is SGHTA, CDR2 FQGTGA. Trimming took 0 bases from V and 0 from J, leaving 12 bases between them. The CDR3 is 18 residues long. The CDR3 DNA reads TGTGCCAGCAGCTTAACCTCTCTGGGGGCCTCTGGGGCCAACGTCCTGACTTTC. Translating gives CASSLTSLGASGANVLTF.

V usage is TRBV4-3 and J usage is TRBJ2-1; 7 bases fit TRBD2. This CDR3 region has 14 residues. The V segment lost 0 bases and the J segment 6 bases; nucleotides outside the gene matches: 2. CDR1 is LGHNA, CDR2 YSLEER, per germline. CDR3 nucleotides: TGCGCCAGCAGCCAAGAGTCTAGCGGCAATGAGCAGTTCTTC. This encodes CASSQESSGNEQFF.

The CDR3 loop reads CASSRTGSNQPQHF. The CDR3 coding sequence is TGTGCCAGCAGTCGAACAGGTAGCAATCAGCCCCAGCATTTT. This sequence joins TRBV2 and TRBJ1-5, with a weak D call TRBD1 (5 bases). The CDR3 has 14 amino acids. Trimming removed 5 bases from V and 0 bases from J, with 8 bases in between. Germline-derived CDR1 and CDR2 are SNHLY and FYNNEI.

V gene TRBV30 combines with J gene TRBJ1-1; D is unresolved. The germline CDR1 and CDR2 sequences are GTSNPN and SVGIG (reference sequence). V was pared by 2 bases and J by 1 base, with 5 bases between. CDR3 size: 12 residues. The CDR3 DNA reads as TGTGCCTGGAGTAAGCCGAACACTGAAGCTTTCTTT. Its translation: CAWSKPNTEAFF.

The rearrangement uses TRBV5-1 and TRBJ2-3; TRBD2 matches 8 bases. The length of the CDR3 is 13 residues. Germline CDR1 reads SGHRS; CDR2 reads YFSETQ. The J segment lost 5 bases and the V segment lost 7 bases, leaving 6 bases of the junction unmatched. CDR3 DNA sequence: TGCGCCAGCGGAGCGGGAGAAGGAGATACGCAGTATTTT. It yields the protein CASGAGEGDTQYF.

This clone showed up just a few times. J is TRBJ2-2 and V is TRBV10-2, with a possible D match to TRBD1 (5 bases). Germline V lookup: CDR1 WSHSY, CDR2 SAAADI. With 4 bases removed from V and 5 bases from J, the gap between germline ends came to 14 bases. The CDR3 has 15 amino acids. The CDR3 region has the DNA TGCGCCAGCAGTGCAAGGGGCACGAGGACCGGGGAGCTGTTTTTT. Translating gives CASSARGTRTGELFF.

V usage is TRBV7-9 and J usage is TRBJ2-3; D is uncertain. There are 12 residues in the CDR3. Germline V gene sequence: CDR1 SEHNR, CDR2 FQNEAQ (reference sequence). The germline V and J ends were trimmed by 2 bases and 8 bases, with 8 bases remaining between them. In nucleotides, the CDR3 is TGTGCCAGCAGCTTAAGTGGGCTTACGCAGTATTTT. This translates into CASSLSGLTQYF. Using reference TRBV7-9 and TRBJ2-3 for the parts outside the CDR3, the full variable domain is DTGVSQNPRHKITKRGQNVTFRCDPISEHNRLYWYRQTLGQGPEFLTYFQNEAQLEKSRLLSDRFSAERPKGSFSTLEIQRTEQGDSAMYLCASSLSGLTQYFGPGTRLTVL.

The rearrangement uses TRBV6-1 and TRBJ2-7; 9 positions agree with TRBD2. V lost 7 bases, J lost 3 bases, and 7 bases stayed unmatched. The germline V gene has CDR1 MNHNS and CDR2 SASEGT. This CDR3 has 14 amino acids. The CDR3 region is CASTEGSGSYEQYF. The CDR3 nucleotides are TGTGCCAGCACCGAGGGTAGCGGGAGCTACGAGCAGTACTTC.